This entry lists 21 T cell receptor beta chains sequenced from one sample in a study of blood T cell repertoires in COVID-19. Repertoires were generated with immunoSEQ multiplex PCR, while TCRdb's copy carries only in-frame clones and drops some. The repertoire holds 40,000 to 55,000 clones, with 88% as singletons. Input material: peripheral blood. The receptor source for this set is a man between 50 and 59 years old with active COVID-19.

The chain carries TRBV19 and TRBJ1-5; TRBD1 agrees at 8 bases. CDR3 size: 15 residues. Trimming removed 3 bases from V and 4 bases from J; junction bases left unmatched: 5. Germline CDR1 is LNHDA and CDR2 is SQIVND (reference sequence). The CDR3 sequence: CASSITRGRNQPQHF. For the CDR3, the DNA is TGTGCCAGTAGTATCACCAGGGGGCGTAATCAGCCCCAGCATTTT.

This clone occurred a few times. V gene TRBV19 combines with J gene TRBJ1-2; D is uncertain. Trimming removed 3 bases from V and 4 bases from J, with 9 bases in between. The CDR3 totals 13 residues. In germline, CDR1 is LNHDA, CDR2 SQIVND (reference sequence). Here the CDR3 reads CASSIGGTYGYTF. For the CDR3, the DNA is TGTGCCAGTAGTATCGGAGGAACCTATGGCTACACCTTC.

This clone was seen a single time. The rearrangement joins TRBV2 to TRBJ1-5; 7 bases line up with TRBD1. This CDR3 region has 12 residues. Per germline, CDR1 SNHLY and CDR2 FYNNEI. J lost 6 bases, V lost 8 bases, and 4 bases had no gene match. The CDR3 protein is CASDRVGQPQHF. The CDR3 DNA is TGTGCCAGCGACAGGGTAGGTCAGCCCCAGCATTTT.

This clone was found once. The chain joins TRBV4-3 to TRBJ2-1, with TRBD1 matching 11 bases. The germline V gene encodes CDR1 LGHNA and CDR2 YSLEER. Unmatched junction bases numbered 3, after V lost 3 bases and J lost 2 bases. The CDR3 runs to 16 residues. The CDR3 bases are TGCGCCAGCAGCCAGGGGGACAGGGGGGCCTACAATGAGCAGTTCTTC. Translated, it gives CASSQGDRGAYNEQFF.

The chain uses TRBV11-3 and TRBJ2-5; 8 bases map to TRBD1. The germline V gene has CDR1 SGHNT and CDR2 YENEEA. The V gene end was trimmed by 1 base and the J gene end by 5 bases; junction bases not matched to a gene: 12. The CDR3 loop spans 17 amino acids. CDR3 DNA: TGTGCCAGCAGCTTAGGTGTAGGAACAGGGGGTCGGGAGACCCAGTACTTC. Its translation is CASSLGVGTGGRETQYF.

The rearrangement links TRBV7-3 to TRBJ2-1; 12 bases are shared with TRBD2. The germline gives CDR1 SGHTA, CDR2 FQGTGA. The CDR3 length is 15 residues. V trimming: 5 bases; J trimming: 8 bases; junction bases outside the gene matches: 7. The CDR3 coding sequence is TGTGCCAGCAGCCCCCTAGCGGGAGGGAGCGATGAGCAGTTCTTC. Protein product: CASSPLAGGSDEQFF.

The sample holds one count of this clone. The CDR3 spells CASSLGLAGGSGETQYF. CDR3 sequence (DNA): TGTGCCAGCAGCCTTGGACTAGCGGGGGGAAGTGGAGAGACCCAGTACTTC. The J gene is TRBJ2-5, the V gene TRBV4-2, with 14 bases fitting TRBD2. V gave up 4 bases and J gave up 4 bases; unmatched junction bases: 8. Germline V gives CDR1 LGHNA, CDR2 YNFKEQ. This CDR3 contains 17 residues.

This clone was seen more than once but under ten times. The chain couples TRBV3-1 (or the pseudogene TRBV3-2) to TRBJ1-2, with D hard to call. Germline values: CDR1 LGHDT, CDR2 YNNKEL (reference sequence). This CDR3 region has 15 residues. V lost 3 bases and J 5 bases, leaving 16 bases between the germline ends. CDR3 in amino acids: CASSHSSRTTYGYTF. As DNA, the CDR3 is TGTGCCAGCAGCCACTCTTCCAGAACTACTTATGGCTACACCTTC.

CDR3 in amino acids: CASSQEGLNEQYF. CDR3 nucleotide sequence: TGCGCCAGCAGCCAAGAGGGACTAAACGAGCAGTACTTC. The V and J genes are TRBV4-3 and TRBJ2-7; 7 nucleotides agree with TRBD2. CDR1 is LGHNA and CDR2 is YSLEER in the germline V gene. CDR3 length: 13 amino acids. V was clipped by 0 bases and J by 5 bases; unmatched bases: 1.

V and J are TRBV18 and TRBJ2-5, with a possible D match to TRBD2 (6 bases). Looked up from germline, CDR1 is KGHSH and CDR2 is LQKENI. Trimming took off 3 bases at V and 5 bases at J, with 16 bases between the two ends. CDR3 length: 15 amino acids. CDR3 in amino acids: CASSPSSVREETQYF. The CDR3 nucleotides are TGTGCCAGCTCACCTTCTAGCGTGAGGGAGGAGACCCAGTACTTC.

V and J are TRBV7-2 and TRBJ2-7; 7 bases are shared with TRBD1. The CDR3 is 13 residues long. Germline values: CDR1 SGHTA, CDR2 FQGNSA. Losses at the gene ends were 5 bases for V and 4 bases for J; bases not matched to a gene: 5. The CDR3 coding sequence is TGTGCCAGCAGCCAGGGACAGACTTACGAGCAGTACTTC. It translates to CASSQGQTYEQYF.

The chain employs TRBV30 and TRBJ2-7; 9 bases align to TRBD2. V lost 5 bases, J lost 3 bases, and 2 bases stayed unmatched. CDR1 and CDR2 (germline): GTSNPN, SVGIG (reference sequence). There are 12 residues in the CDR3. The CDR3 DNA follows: TGTGCCTGGTCGACTAGCGGCTACGAGCAGTACTTC. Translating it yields CAWSTSGYEQYF.

The CDR3 nucleotides read TGCAGCGATCCCTCGACAGGCTTCGTTTCCTACGAGCAGTACTTC. It yields the protein CSDPSTGFVSYEQYF. The rearrangement joins TRBV29-1 to TRBJ2-7; a weak D match, TRBD1 (6 bases). Germline CDR1 SQVTM, CDR2 ANQGSEA. The CDR3 runs 15 residues. V lost 7 bases and J lost 1, with 20 bases in between.

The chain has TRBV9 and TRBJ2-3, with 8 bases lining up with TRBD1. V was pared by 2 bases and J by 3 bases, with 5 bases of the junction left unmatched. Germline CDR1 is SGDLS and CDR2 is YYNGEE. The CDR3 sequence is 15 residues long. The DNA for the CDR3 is TGTGCCAGCAGCGTGCTAACAGGGGGAACAGATACGCAGTATTTT. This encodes CASSVLTGGTDTQYF.

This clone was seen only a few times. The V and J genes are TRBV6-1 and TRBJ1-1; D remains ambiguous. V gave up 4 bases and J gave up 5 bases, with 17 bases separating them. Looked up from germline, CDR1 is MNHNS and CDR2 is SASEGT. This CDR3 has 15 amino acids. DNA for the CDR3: TGTGCCAGCAGTGGAGCGACGCCAGGCGGGACTGAAGCTTTCTTT. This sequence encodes CASSGATPGGTEAFF.

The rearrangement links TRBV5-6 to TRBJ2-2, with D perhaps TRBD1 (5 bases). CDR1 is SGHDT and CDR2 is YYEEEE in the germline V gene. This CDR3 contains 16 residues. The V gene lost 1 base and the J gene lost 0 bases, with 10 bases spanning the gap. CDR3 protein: CASSLQGFANTGELFF. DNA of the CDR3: TGTGCCAGCAGCTTGCAGGGCTTCGCGAACACCGGGGAGCTGTTTTTT.

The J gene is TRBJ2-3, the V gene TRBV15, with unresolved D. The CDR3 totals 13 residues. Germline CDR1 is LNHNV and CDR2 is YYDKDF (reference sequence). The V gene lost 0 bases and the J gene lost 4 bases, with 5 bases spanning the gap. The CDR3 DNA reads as TGTGCCACCAGCAGAGATAACTCAGATACGCAGTATTTT. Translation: CATSRDNSDTQYF.

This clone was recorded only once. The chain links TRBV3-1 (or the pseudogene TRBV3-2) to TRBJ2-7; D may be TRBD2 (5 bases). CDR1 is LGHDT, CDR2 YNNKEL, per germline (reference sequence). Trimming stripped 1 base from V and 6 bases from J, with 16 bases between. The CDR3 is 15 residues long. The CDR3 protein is CASSQGVDYPLEQYF. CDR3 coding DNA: TGTGCCAGCAGCCAAGGGGTAGACTACCCCCTCGAGCAGTACTTC.

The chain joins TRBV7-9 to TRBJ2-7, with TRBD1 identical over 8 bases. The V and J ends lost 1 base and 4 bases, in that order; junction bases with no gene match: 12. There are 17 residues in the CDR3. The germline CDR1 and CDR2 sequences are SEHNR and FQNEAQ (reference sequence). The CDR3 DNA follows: TGTGCCAGCAGCTTAGGCTGGATGTTGGGACAGGCGTACGAGCAGTACTTC. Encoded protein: CASSLGWMLGQAYEQYF.

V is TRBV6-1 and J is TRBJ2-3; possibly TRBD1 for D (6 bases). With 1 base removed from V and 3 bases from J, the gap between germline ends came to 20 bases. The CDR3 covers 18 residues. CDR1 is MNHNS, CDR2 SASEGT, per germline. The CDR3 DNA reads TGTGCCAGCAGTGAAGATCCCCAGGGGCACGGACCGACAGATACGCAGTATTTT. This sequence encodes CASSEDPQGHGPTDTQYF.

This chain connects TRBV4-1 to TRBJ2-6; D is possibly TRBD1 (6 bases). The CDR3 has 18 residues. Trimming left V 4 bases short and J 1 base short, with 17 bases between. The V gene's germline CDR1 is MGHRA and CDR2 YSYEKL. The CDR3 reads CASSPRTATLSGANVLTF. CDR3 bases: TGCGCCAGCAGCCCCCGGACAGCCACGCTATCTGGGGCCAACGTCCTGACTTTC.